This is a list of T cell receptor beta chains from one sample in a study of radiotherapy plus CTLA-4 blockade in lung cancer. Clones were sequenced by immunoSEQ multiplex PCR, and TCRdb holds only the in-frame ones, with some missing. The sample carries approximately 53,000 clones, around 83% recorded once. The sample was peripheral blood, taken from a patient treated with radiotherapy plus ipilimumab. The receptors here all came from a human donor with non-small cell lung cancer whose response to radiotherapy plus ipilimumab could not be evaluated. Each CDR3 is given with its conserved first and last residue. The D gene is left open where the match is weak. Some rows have no size entry. The others give once, few or many, or a class for an expanded clone.

TRBV2	NA	TRBJ2-2	NA	CASNSWNTGELFF	TGTGCCAGCAACAGTTGGAACACCGGGGAGCTGTTTTTT
TRBV7-2	NA	TRBJ2-3	NA	CASSLALDTTDTQYF	TGTGCCAGCAGCTTAGCCCTGGACACCACAGATACGCAGTATTTT
TRBV28	NA	TRBJ1-2	NA	CASTPGGGYGYTF	TGTGCCAGCACTCCGGGGGGGGGCTATGGCTACACCTTC
TRBV6-4	TRBD1	TRBJ1-4	once	CASSDPGDRGEKLFF	TGTGCCAGCAGTGACCCGGGGGACAGGGGCGAAAAACTGTTTTTT
TRBV28	TRBD1	TRBJ1-1	NA	CASSHRGKAFF	TGTGCCAGCAGCCACAGGGGGAAAGCTTTCTTT
TRBV2	TRBD1	TRBJ1-4	NA	CASRPTGGGEKLFF	TGTGCCAGCAGACCGACAGGGGGGGGTGAAAAACTGTTTTTT
TRBV28	NA	TRBJ1-6	NA	CASSFNSRGNNSPLHF	TGTGCCAGCAGTTTTAACTCTAGAGGGAATAATTCACCCCTCCACTTT
TRBV10-3	TRBD2	TRBJ2-1	NA	CAMGTGTSGLNPWGEQFF	TGTGCCATGGGGACCGGGACTAGCGGGCTGAATCCATGGGGTGAGCAGTTCTTC
TRBV5-1	TRBD1	TRBJ1-4	NA	CASSPDRGGEKLFF	TGCGCCAGCAGCCCGGACAGGGGTGGTGAAAAACTGTTTTTT
TRBV7-9	TRBD2	TRBJ2-5	NA	CASSLAATSRLAGQETQYF	TGTGCCAGCAGCTTAGCAGCTACCTCGAGGCTAGCGGGGCAAGAGACCCAGTACTTC
TRBV5-1	NA	TRBJ1-2	NA	CASSELSLLGYTF	TGCGCCAGCAGTGAACTGAGTCTTCTCGGCTACACCTTC
TRBV9	NA	TRBJ1-1	NA	CASSLQAGVTEAFF	TGTGCCAGCAGCTTACAGGCAGGGGTCACTGAAGCTTTCTTT
TRBV7-2	NA	TRBJ1-2	NA	CASSLFSVQTYGYTF	TGTGCCAGCAGCTTATTTAGCGTGCAGACCTATGGCTACACCTTC
TRBV7-3	NA	TRBJ2-1	NA	CASSLRRDAYNEQFF	TGTGCCAGCAGCTTACGGCGGGATGCCTACAATGAGCAGTTCTTC
TRBV7-2	NA	TRBJ1-2	NA	CASSLALQGTYYGYTF	TGTGCCAGCAGCTTAGCGCTACAGGGCACTTACTATGGCTACACCTTC
TRBV27	TRBD2	TRBJ2-7	NA	CASSTGTSGSPYEQYF	TGTGCCAGCAGCACGGGGACTAGCGGGAGTCCCTACGAGCAGTACTTC
TRBV9	NA	TRBJ2-7	NA	CASSVVGASEQYF	TGTGCCAGCAGCGTAGTGGGGGCAAGCGAGCAGTACTTC
TRBV29-1	TRBD1	TRBJ2-7	NA	CSSRDRSSYEQYF	TGCAGCAGCCGGGACAGGAGCTCCTACGAGCAGTACTTC
TRBV5-5	NA	TRBJ2-7	NA	CASSLAYEQYF	TGTGCCAGCAGCTTGGCTTACGAGCAGTACTTC
TRBV6-6	TRBD1	TRBJ1-1	NA	CASSGQGNTEAFF	TGTGCCAGCAGCGGACAGGGCAACACTGAAGCTTTCTTT
TRBV28	NA	TRBJ1-1	NA	CASRWLRGTEAFF	TGTGCCAGCAGGTGGCTTAGGGGCACTGAAGCTTTCTTT
TRBV6-6	NA	TRBJ2-7	NA	CASCSQSGYEQYF	TGTGCCAGCTGTTCCCAGTCAGGTTACGAGCAGTACTTC
TRBV29-1	NA	TRBJ1-2	NA	CSVEKGLYGYTF	TGCAGCGTTGAAAAGGGACTCTATGGCTACACCTTC
TRBV7-2	NA	TRBJ1-2	NA	CASSLGYLQGSDGYTF	TGTGCCAGCAGCTTAGGATATTTACAGGGCTCGGATGGCTACACCTTC
TRBV27	NA	TRBJ1-6	NA	CASSLAYRSSFNSPLHF	TGTGCCAGCAGTTTGGCATACAGGAGTAGCTTTAATTCACCCCTCCACTTT
TRBV28	NA	TRBJ2-7	NA	CASSFGGRTYEQYF	TGTGCCAGCAGTTTCGGGGGGCGAACCTACGAGCAGTACTTC
TRBV28	TRBD1	TRBJ2-5	NA	CASSLSPTGETETQYF	TGTGCCAGCAGCCTTTCGCCGACAGGGGAGACAGAGACCCAGTACTTC
TRBV25-1	TRBD1	TRBJ2-7	once	CASSASGTGEYEQYF	TGTGCCAGCAGTGCGTCCGGGACAGGCGAATACGAGCAGTACTTC
TRBV18	TRBD1	TRBJ1-1	NA	CASSAPATGLDTEAFF	TGTGCCAGCTCAGCCCCCGCGACAGGGTTGGACACTGAAGCTTTCTTT
TRBV21-1	NA	TRBJ2-7	NA	CASSNPRASGSAYEQYF	TGTGCCAGCAGCAACCCCCGGGCTAGCGGGAGCGCCTACGAGCAGTACTTC
TRBV5-1	NA	TRBJ1-1	NA	CASSLEWQGNTEAFF	TGCGCCAGCAGCTTGGAGTGGCAGGGGAACACTGAAGCTTTCTTT
TRBV10-3	NA	TRBJ1-3	NA	CAISELSGNTIYF	TGTGCCATCAGTGAACTCTCTGGAAACACCATATATTTT
TRBV7-2	NA	TRBJ2-7	NA	CASSFPGLILGQYF	TGTGCCAGCAGCTTTCCGGGACTTATACTGGGACAGTACTTC
TRBV27	NA	TRBJ1-1	NA	CASSPWVGTEAFF	TGTGCCAGCAGTCCCTGGGTCGGGACTGAAGCTTTCTTT
TRBV19	TRBD1	TRBJ2-6	NA	CASSRGTGAGANVLTF	TGTGCCAGTAGTAGGGGGACAGGGGCCGGGGCCAACGTCCTGACTTTC
TRBV2	TRBD1	TRBJ1-3	NA	CASSETGAGTGNTIYF	TGTGCCAGCAGTGAAACAGGGGCAGGGACTGGAAACACCATATATTTT
TRBV12-5	NA	TRBJ2-7	few	CASGSTQQGSSYEQYF	TGTGCTAGTGGTTCGACCCAACAGGGAAGCTCCTACGAGCAGTACTTC
TRBV6-4	TRBD1	TRBJ2-1	NA	CASSDFRGPSNEQFF	TGTGCCAGCAGTGATTTCAGGGGGCCAAGCAATGAGCAGTTCTTC
TRBV27	TRBD1	TRBJ2-4	NA	CASSPSPRQGKNIQYF	TGTGCCAGCAGTCCATCCCCGAGACAGGGGAAAAACATTCAGTACTTC
TRBV10-1	NA	TRBJ1-4	NA	CASSFRGSSEKLFF	TGCGCCAGCAGTTTCAGGGGATCGTCTGAAAAACTGTTTTTT
TRBV25-1	TRBD1	TRBJ1-4	NA	CASSGGQGLKLFF	TGTGCCAGCAGCGGAGGACAGGGACTGAAACTGTTTTTT
TRBV28	TRBD2	TRBJ2-3	NA	CAIYGLAAQYF	TGTGCCATTTACGGCCTAGCGGCGCAGTATTTT
TRBV28	TRBD2	TRBJ2-7	NA	CASSLRGWGLAAYEQYF	TGTGCCAGCAGTTTAAGGGGGTGGGGACTAGCGGCCTACGAGCAGTACTTC
TRBV18	NA	TRBJ2-7	NA	CASSPMRGEQYF	TGTGCCAGCTCACCGATGCGAGGGGAGCAGTACTTC
TRBV6-5	TRBD2	TRBJ2-7	NA	CASSYESGTSYEQYF	TGTGCCAGCAGTTACGAAAGCGGGACCTCCTACGAGCAGTACTTC
TRBV6-5	NA	TRBJ2-7	few	CASSYRGRVGEQYF	TGTGCCAGCAGTTACCGTGGCAGGGTGGGCGAGCAGTACTTC
TRBV7-9	TRBD1	TRBJ1-3	once	CASSFSGTGGNTIYF	TGTGCCAGCAGCTTCTCCGGGACAGGTGGAAACACCATATATTTT